This T cell receptor beta chain was recovered during a study of vaccination and CD4 T cells after COVID-19. This clonotype turned up a few times. What it binds is unknown. The germline V and J ends were trimmed by 7 bases and 6 bases, with 16 bases remaining between them. Per germline, CDR1 SNHLY and CDR2 FYNNEI. The CDR3 sequence is 13 residues long. The Oncomine TCR Beta short-read assay was what sequenced the DNA obtained from cultured CD4+ T cells. Researchers extracted genomic DNA from CD4+ T cells that had been cultured. TCRdb re-derived calls from the PCR reads in MiXCR, one entry per CDR3 protein. The table includes several thousand distinct CDR3 sequences, around a sixth detected once. Treatment described: approximately 9-day PBMC culture with coronavirus spike peptide pools or control peptides (ViraFEST assay). Fewer than 2.5 million PBMCs went into each well for culture with 8.5 to 10 IU/ml IL-2 and roughly 9 ug/ml peptide pools.

The genes are TRBV2 and TRBJ2-7; tentative D call: TRBD1 (6 bases). The TCR sequence derives from a human donor who had recovered from COVID-19. The specimen was CD4+ T cells from blood, cultured in vitro. CDR3 residues: CASTVKDSTEQYF. The CDR3 DNA is TGTGCCAGCACGGTCAAGGACAGTACCGAGCAGTACTTC. Full variable domain (rest looked up from reference TRBV2 and TRBJ2-7): EPEVTQTPSHQVTQMGQEVILRCVPISNHLYFYWYRQILGQKVEFLVSFYNNEISEKSEIFDDQFSVERPDGSNFTLKIRSTKLEDSAMYFCASTVKDSTEQYFGPGTRLTVT.